The clone carrying this T cell receptor beta chain was seen at least ten times. Its matching antigen is unknown. Template switching introduced a universal primer site, and the cDNA bore unique molecular identifiers. MiXCR was run by TCRdb on the 5' RACE reads, yielding one entry per CDR3 protein. The sample has about 810,000 distinct CDR3 sequences, roughly an eighth seen once. The sample is drawn from a study of identical twins. General study points: In cord blood, abundant beta clonotypes had fewer insertions; memory showed no trend. A partial confounding effect on zero-insertion analyses could come from invariant MAIT and iNKT cells. Donors were not followed over many years; analysis was cross-sectional.

From germline, CDR1 is LNHNV and CDR2 YYDKDF (reference sequence). CDR3 length equals 17 residues. With V trimmed by 0 bases and J by 4 bases, 9 bases remained unmatched. This sample also appeared in a second study, on yellow fever vaccine responses in identical twins.

The sample taken for sequencing was PBMCs. This clonotype originated in a woman between 18 and 29 years old in good health. The V gene is TRBV15, the J gene TRBJ2-1, with 7 bases matching TRBD2. CDR3 bases: TGTGCCACCAGCAGAGATCGCGGTGGGGGGGTTTACAATGAGCAGTTCTTC. It specifies CATSRDRGGGVYNEQFF.